This T cell receptor beta chain is drawn from a study of spatial heterogeneity in lung cancer. Overall study: Raw sequencing reads included, on average, more than eight appearances of each unique TCR and UMI combination.

General study findings and limits: Mutation counts in tumors were tracked by counts of expanded intratumoral alpha and beta TCRs.

Each TCR cDNA molecule carried a unique molecular identifier. Via MiXCR, TCRdb re-called the 5' RACE reads, giving one row per CDR3 protein. The sample holds fewer than 3,500 distinct CDR3 sequences; 5.5% to 8% are singletons and the top ten take roughly a tenth. The sample holds many counts of this clonotype. The target antigen is unknown. Time point meaning: sample taken at primary tumor resection. The CDR3 is 14 residues long. V lost 8 bases to trimming and J lost 11 bases; unmatched junction nucleotides: 13. CDR1 is MDHEN and CDR2 is SYDVKM in the germline V gene. The source material was lung tumor tissue, sampled at surgery. The chain is built from TRBV28 and TRBJ1-1; TRBD1 agrees at 11 bases. The sequence derives from a female donor with early-stage non-small cell lung cancer. The CDR3 region is CASEGPGTGGRAFF. The CDR3 DNA sequence: TGTGCCAGCGAGGGACCCGGGACAGGGGGTCGGGCTTTCTTT.